The next 27 T cell receptor beta chains were all read from a single sample in a study of T cells of healthy individuals. From the 5' RACE reads, TCRdb called clonotypes with MiXCR, one entry per CDR3 protein. The repertoire holds nearly 100,000 distinct CDR3 sequences, with roughly 18% as singletons. These receptors all come from a human donor in good health.

At least ten counts were recorded for this clonotype. The J gene is TRBJ1-2, the V gene TRBV5-1; TRBD1 is a possible D gene (6 bases). Trimming took off 1 base at V and 5 bases at J, with 12 bases between the two ends. Germline-derived CDR1 and CDR2 are SGHRS and YFSETQ. This CDR3 region has 14 residues. The CDR3 is CASSLTGTIYGYTF. In nucleotides, the CDR3 is TGCGCCAGCAGCTTGACAGGGACCATTTATGGCTACACCTTC.

This clonotype was seen only a few times. The V gene is TRBV20-1, the J gene TRBJ1-5; 7 bases map to TRBD1. In germline, CDR1 is DFQATT, CDR2 SNEGSKA (reference sequence). The CDR3 is 15 amino acids. V lost 2 bases and J lost 3; bases outside the gene matches: 7. The CDR3 DNA sequence: TGCAGTGCTAGATTCCCCAGGGGGGACAATCAGCCCCAGCATTTT. It is translated as CSARFPRGDNQPQHF.

This clonotype was detected many times. DNA of the CDR3: TGTGCCAGCACCCAGGGAGCGGCTATCGGCCAAGAGACCCAGTACTTC. This codes for CASTQGAAIGQETQYF. The rearrangement links TRBV28 to TRBJ2-5; tentatively, D is TRBD1 or TRBD2 (5 bases each). The CDR3 totals 16 residues. Germline CDR1 reads MDHEN; CDR2 reads SYDVKM. The V end was cut by 7 bases, the J end by 1 base, with 19 bases between.

CDR3 region: CASSRRLQRSSYNEQFF. In DNA, the CDR3 is TGCGCCAGCAGCCGGCGACTGCAGCGGAGCTCCTACAATGAGCAGTTCTTC. V is TRBV4-1 and J is TRBJ2-1; D might be TRBD2 (5 bases). The CDR3 spans 17 residues. V lost 4 bases to trimming and J lost 0 bases, with 16 bases between them. Germline V gives CDR1 MGHRA, CDR2 YSYEKL.

This chain uses TRBV12-3 or TRBV12-4 with TRBJ1-4; TRBD1 matches at 9 bases. The V and J ends lost 8 bases and 7 bases, in that order; junction bases with no gene match: 5. CDR3 length: 13 residues. CDR3 nucleotide sequence: TGTGCCAGCGGGAGGACAGGGGTTGAAAAACTGTTTTTT. Protein sequence: CASGRTGVEKLFF.

The genes are TRBV7-8 and TRBJ2-3, with D perhaps TRBD1 (6 bases). From germline, CDR1 is SGHVS and CDR2 FQNEAQ. V was pared by 5 bases and J by 0 bases, with 12 bases between. This CDR3 is 15 amino acids long. This chain's CDR3 is CASSLGTISTDTQYF. As DNA, the CDR3 is TGTGCCAGCAGCCTCGGGACAATTAGCACAGATACGCAGTATTTT.

There are many counts of this clonotype. The chain couples TRBV13 to TRBJ2-7; weak D call: TRBD1 (6 bases). The CDR3 spans 16 residues. Trimming left V 5 bases short and J 5 bases short, with 22 bases between. Germline CDR1 and CDR2: PRHDT and FYEKMQ (reference sequence). CDR3 in DNA: TGTGCCAGCAGCCCCCGAGGGCAGGGGCGTTTTAACGAGCAGTACTTC. Its protein is CASSPRGQGRFNEQYF.

This clonotype was picked up a small number of times. CDR3: CASSPRTSGRAVITDTQYF. The CDR3 coding sequence is TGTGCCAGCAGTCCCCGGACTAGCGGGAGGGCAGTTATCACAGATACGCAGTATTTT. This chain uses TRBV6-1 with TRBJ2-3, with TRBD2 identical over 15 bases. CDR1 is MNHNS, CDR2 SASEGT, per germline. Trimming removed 5 bases from V and 2 bases from J; junction bases left unmatched: 11. The CDR3 extends over 19 amino acids.

This clonotype was seen at least ten times. V and J are TRBV20-1 and TRBJ2-7; 10 nucleotides line up with TRBD1. The CDR3 is made up of 13 amino acids. From germline, CDR1 is DFQATT and CDR2 SNEGSKA (reference sequence). The junction had 3 bases not matched to a gene; V was cut back by 3 bases and J by 4 bases. Here the CDR3 DNA reads TGCAGTGCTAGGGACAGGGGGTTTTACGAGCAGTACTTC. Translating it yields CSARDRGFYEQYF.

A few counts support this clonotype. The V call is TRBV20-1, the J call TRBJ1-2, with D possibly being TRBD1 (5 bases). V dropped 4 bases and J dropped 1 base, with 16 bases sitting between them. This CDR3 spans 15 amino acids. CDR1 DFQATT and CDR2 SNEGSKA come from the germline V gene (reference sequence). The CDR3 DNA is TGCAGTGCTAAACGGATACAGGCCATTAACTATGGCTACACCTTC. Encoded protein: CSAKRIQAINYGYTF.

This clonotype was detected only a few times. The rearrangement joins TRBV15 to TRBJ1-1; 8 nucleotides line up with TRBD1. Germline CDR1 reads LNHNV; CDR2 reads YYDKDF (reference sequence). V gave up 5 bases and J gave up 7 bases; unmatched junction bases: 6. There are 13 residues in the CDR3. The CDR3: CATSGTGGFEAFF. In nucleotides, the CDR3 is TGTGCCACCAGCGGGACAGGTGGCTTTGAAGCTTTCTTT. The full variable domain, rest sourced from reference TRBV15 and TRBJ1-1, is DAMVIQNPRYQVTQFGKPVTLSCSQTLNHNVMYWYQQKSSQAPKLLFHYYDKDFNNEADTPDNFQSRRPNTSFCFLDIRSPGLGDTAMYLCATSGTGGFEAFFGQGTRLTVV.

The chain employs TRBV6-6 and TRBJ2-3; tentative D call: TRBD1 (5 bases). Trimming removed 4 bases from V and 6 bases from J, with 11 bases in between. The germline V gene encodes CDR1 MNHNY and CDR2 SVGAGI (reference sequence). CDR3 length equals 13 residues. The CDR3 bases are TGTGCCAGCAGTTCGGCCCCAGGGGATACGCAGTATTTT. This translates into CASSSAPGDTQYF.

This chain connects TRBV21-1 to TRBJ2-2; the table's D call of TRBD1 was not tested on the DNA. TRBV21-1 constitutes a pseudogene. The CDR3 is 14 amino acids. The CDR3 is CASSKGGKGGELFF. The CDR3 coding sequence is TGTGCCAGCAGCAAAGGTGGAAAGGGCGGGGAGCTGTTTTTT.

This clonotype appeared a few times. The rearrangement uses TRBV20-1 and TRBJ1-2; D is uncertain. Germline lookup yields CDR1 DFQATT and CDR2 SNEGSKA (reference sequence). The length of the CDR3 is 14 residues. V lost 2 bases, J lost 6 bases, and 16 bases lay in between. CDR3 sequence (DNA): TGCAGTGCTAGAACCGGAATCGGAAGAGATGGCTACACCTTC. Translating it yields CSARTGIGRDGYTF.

This clonotype was counted at least ten times. V gene TRBV28 combines with J gene TRBJ2-7; tentatively, D is TRBD2 (6 bases). The CDR3 is 12 residues long. V lost 8 bases and J lost 6, with 14 bases in between. The germline gives CDR1 MDHEN, CDR2 SYDVKM. The CDR3 DNA sequence: TGTGCCAGCGGGACGGGGACTCTCGAGCAGTACTTC. It translates to CASGTGTLEQYF.

This clonotype has only a few counts. The chain links TRBV24-1 to TRBJ2-3; perhaps TRBD2 as D (6 bases). V lost 8 bases and J 2 bases, leaving 16 bases between the germline ends. There are 15 residues in the CDR3. Germline CDR1 KGHDR, CDR2 SFDVKD. CDR3 loop: CATKQGREPTDTQYF. The CDR3 nucleotides are TGTGCCACCAAACAAGGCCGGGAGCCCACAGATACGCAGTATTTT.

The V gene is TRBV28, the J gene TRBJ1-5; tentative D call: TRBD1 (6 bases). This CDR3 contains 17 residues. Germline assignment: CDR1 MDHEN and CDR2 SYDVKM. Deletions cut 7 bases from V and 0 bases from J, with 19 bases between. The CDR3 sequence: CASNGGPQGYSNQPQHF. The CDR3 nucleotides read TGTGCCAGCAATGGGGGGCCCCAAGGGTATAGCAATCAGCCCCAGCATTTT.

The V call is TRBV2, the J call TRBJ1-6; possible D gene TRBD1, 6 bases. V lost 2 bases to trimming and J lost 7 bases, with 9 bases between them. The CDR3 loop spans 14 amino acids. Germline CDR1 and CDR2: SNHLY and FYNNEI. CDR3 amino acids: CASSENRVNSPLHF. The CDR3 DNA is TGTGCCAGCAGTGAAAACAGGGTCAATTCACCCCTCCACTTT. Full variable domain (remainder filled in from reference TRBV2 and TRBJ1-6): EPEVTQTPSHQVTQMGQEVILRCVPISNHLYFYWYRQILGQKVEFLVSFYNNEISEKSEIFDDQFSVERPDGSNFTLKIRSTKLEDSAMYFCASSENRVNSPLHFGNGTRLTVT.

The CDR3 spells CASSFWHRGMNTEAFF. The CDR3 DNA sequence: TGTGCCAGCAGTTTCTGGCACAGGGGAATGAACACTGAAGCTTTCTTT. The V and J genes are TRBV28 and TRBJ1-1, with TRBD1 matching over 7 bases. Germline CDR1 MDHEN, CDR2 SYDVKM. This CDR3 contains 16 residues. The trim removed 3 bases at V and 0 bases at J, leaving 7 bases unmatched.

The DNA for the CDR3 is TGTGCCAGCAGCCCATACTATTCACCCCTCCACTTT. It is translated as CASSPYYSPLHF. The V and J genes are TRBV7-2 and TRBJ1-6; D ambiguous. V was shortened by 5 bases and J by 8 bases, with 7 bases between the two germline ends. The CDR3 is 12 amino acids. Germline V lookup: CDR1 SGHTA, CDR2 FQGNSA.

The table lists this clonotype with many counts. The chain links TRBV6-4 to TRBJ1-5; 11 bases align to TRBD1. Germline V gene data show CDR1 as MRHNA and CDR2 as SNTAGT. Germline trimming cut 8 bases from V and 7 bases from J; bases unmatched to any gene: 10. CDR3 length: 15 amino acids. In nucleotides, the CDR3 is TGTGCCAGCCTCCTACCGGGACAGGGGGGACAGCCCCAGCATTTT. It is translated as CASLLPGQGGQPQHF.

This chain uses TRBV4-3 with TRBJ1-3, with D possibly being TRBD1 (5 bases). V shed 0 bases and J shed 3 bases, with 15 bases lying between them. This CDR3 spans 17 amino acids. CDR1 LGHNA and CDR2 YSLEER come from the germline V gene. The CDR3, as DNA: TGCGCCAGCAGCCAAGATTGGGCCGGGAGGGGTGGAAACACCATATATTTT. Its protein is CASSQDWAGRGGNTIYF.

In this sample, this clonotype turned up a few times. CDR3 protein: CASRDLEGGRYTGELFF. The DNA of the CDR3 is TGTGCCAGCAGGGACCTTGAGGGGGGGCGATACACCGGGGAGCTGTTTTTT. The gene calls are TRBV2 and TRBJ2-2; D perhaps matches TRBD2 (7 bases). Germline values: CDR1 SNHLY, CDR2 FYNNEI. The CDR3 runs to 17 residues. V was trimmed by 6 bases and J by 3 bases, leaving 20 bases between them.

This clonotype turned up a few times. CDR3 protein: CSAREGGGAKNIQYF. CDR3 nucleotide sequence: TGCAGTGCTAGAGAAGGGGGGGGGGCCAAAAACATTCAGTACTTC. The chain couples TRBV20-1 to TRBJ2-4; the D gene is possibly TRBD2 (7 bases). The length of the CDR3 is 15 residues. V was cut by 0 bases and J by 1 base, with 10 bases left in between. CDR1 and CDR2 (germline): DFQATT, SNEGSKA (reference sequence).

This clonotype was picked up many times. The genes are TRBV4-3 and TRBJ2-6; D uncertain. Germline V lookup: CDR1 LGHNA, CDR2 YSLEER. This CDR3 spans 18 amino acids. V was shortened by 0 bases and J by 4 bases, with 16 bases between the two germline ends. CDR3 sequence: CASSQDLLRLLGANVLTF. CDR3 DNA: TGCGCCAGCAGCCAAGATCTTCTCCGCCTTCTAGGGGCCAACGTCCTGACTTTC.

This clonotype was detected many times. The chain is built from TRBV20-1 and TRBJ2-7; no reliable D call. The CDR3 is made up of 15 amino acids. V lost 0 bases, J lost 7 bases, and 19 bases lay in between. The germline gives CDR1 DFQATT, CDR2 SNEGSKA (reference sequence). CDR3 protein: CSARDRRVSAGEQYF. The CDR3 DNA reads TGCAGTGCTAGAGATCGTCGGGTCTCGGCAGGAGAGCAGTACTTC.

This clonotype was seen repeatedly, ten times or more. The rearrangement links TRBV21-1 to TRBJ1-1; the D call in the table, TRBD1, was not verified against the DNA. TRBV21-1 represents a pseudogene. The CDR3 spans 15 residues. The CDR3 loop reads CASSNPPQGNTEAFF. The CDR3 region has the DNA TGTGCCAGCAGCAATCCTCCACAGGGGAACACTGAAGCTTTCTTT.